Listed below are T cell receptor beta chains from one sample, sequenced in a study of T and B cells in COVID-19 patients. MiXCR, applied by TCRdb to the multiplex PCR reads, yields one record per CDR3 protein. Of 7,000 or so distinct CDR3 sequences detected, around a quarter appear once; the ten largest clones hold over 8.5%. The specimen was blood. The receptors here all came from a human donor with active COVID-19. Both conserved end residues are part of each CDR3. D genes are given only for firm matches. Size values are once, few and many counts, or a class for expanded clones, and some rows have none.

D: .
V: TRBV28
size: .
J: TRBJ2-3
CDR3: CASSINRRDTQYF
DNA: TGTGCCAGCAGTATCAACAGGAGGGATACGCAGTATTTT

D: .
V: TRBV6-2/TRBV6-3
size: few
J: TRBJ1-1
CDR3: CASSYSAGGTEAFF
DNA: TGTGCCAGCAGTTACTCCGCGGGGGGGACTGAAGCTTTCTTT

D: TRBD1
V: TRBV29-1
size: large
J: TRBJ2-5
CDR3: CSVGTGETQYF
DNA: TGCAGCGTGGGGACAGGGGAGACCCAGTACTTC

D: TRBD1
V: TRBV4-3
size: .
J: TRBJ2-2
CDR3: CASSRTGTNTGELFF
DNA: TGCGCCAGCAGCAGGACAGGGACGAACACCGGGGAGCTGTTTTTT

D: .
V: TRBV18
size: many
J: TRBJ2-3
CDR3: CASSSQTLKTGDTQYF
DNA: TGTGCCAGCTCATCTCAGACCCTCAAGACGGGAGATACGCAGTATTTT

D: TRBD1
V: TRBV11-3
size: .
J: TRBJ2-3
CDR3: CASSTRQGPTDTQYF
DNA: TGTGCCAGCTCAACGAGACAGGGCCCCACAGATACGCAGTATTTT

D: .
V: TRBV5-6
size: .
J: TRBJ2-7
CDR3: CASSFSTTAYEQYF
DNA: TGTGCCAGCAGCTTTAGCACAACAGCCTACGAGCAGTACTTC

D: TRBD2
V: TRBV5-1
size: few
J: TRBJ2-3
CDR3: CASSLVRLAGADTQYF
DNA: TGCGCCAGCAGCTTGGTTCGGCTAGCGGGAGCGGATACGCAGTATTTT

D: .
V: TRBV11-3
size: .
J: TRBJ2-1
CDR3: CASNVGISNEQFF
DNA: TGTGCCAGCAACGTCGGGATTTCCAATGAGCAGTTCTTC

D: .
V: TRBV7-2
size: few
J: TRBJ1-6
CDR3: CASSLGSPRENSPLHF
DNA: TGTGCCAGCAGCTTAGGGTCCCCCCGGGAAAATTCACCCCTCCACTTT

D: TRBD2
V: TRBV6-2/TRBV6-3
size: medium-sized
J: TRBJ2-1
CDR3: CASSERDSYNEQFF
DNA: TGTGCCAGCAGTGAGCGGGACTCCTACAATGAGCAGTTCTTC

D: .
V: TRBV7-2
size: few
J: TRBJ2-5
CDR3: CASSQQGGGQETQYF
DNA: TGTGCCAGCAGCCAACAGGGTGGGGGACAAGAGACCCAGTACTTC

D: TRBD1
V: TRBV4-3
size: few
J: TRBJ2-7
CDR3: CASSHGFGRDRAYEQYF
DNA: TGCGCCAGCAGCCACGGATTTGGCCGGGACAGAGCCTACGAGCAGTACTTC

D: .
V: TRBV7-2
size: few
J: TRBJ2-7
CDR3: CASSVTDRSSYEQYF
DNA: TGTGCCAGCAGCGTAACGGACCGGTCCTCCTACGAGCAGTACTTC

D: TRBD2
V: TRBV6-6
size: few
J: TRBJ2-1
CDR3: CASSLGGSYEQFF
DNA: TGTGCCAGCAGTTTGGGCGGGAGCTATGAGCAGTTCTTC

D: .
V: TRBV30
size: .
J: TRBJ1-2
CDR3: CAWSAGTGYGYTF
DNA: TGTGCCTGGAGCGCCGGGACGGGCTATGGCTACACCTTC

D: TRBD2
V: TRBV19
size: .
J: TRBJ2-7
CDR3: CASTKWGGGSSYEQYF
DNA: TGTGCCAGTACTAAGTGGGGTGGCGGGAGTTCCTACGAGCAGTACTTC

D: .
V: TRBV19
size: many
J: TRBJ1-3
CDR3: CATGREGAFRGPGNTIYF
DNA: TGTGCCACAGGTCGGGAAGGCGCATTCAGGGGTCCTGGAAACACCATATATTTT

D: .
V: TRBV6-1
size: .
J: TRBJ1-5
CDR3: CASSGTFNQPQHF
DNA: TGTGCCAGCAGTGGGACCTTCAATCAGCCCCAGCATTTT

D: .
V: TRBV20-1
size: .
J: TRBJ1-1
CDR3: CSARPRNTEAFF
DNA: TGCAGTGCTAGGCCCAGAAACACTGAAGCTTTCTTT

D: TRBD1
V: TRBV12-3/TRBV12-4
size: .
J: TRBJ2-2
CDR3: CASSKIQGAAGELFF
DNA: TGTGCCAGCAGTAAAATACAGGGGGCGGCCGGGGAGCTGTTTTTT

D: .
V: TRBV20-1
size: .
J: TRBJ1-1
CDR3: CSAVPFDTEAFF
DNA: TGCAGTGCCGTCCCCTTCGATACTGAAGCTTTCTTT

D: .
V: TRBV19
size: medium-sized
J: TRBJ1-6
CDR3: CASKDSYNSPLHF
DNA: TGTGCCAGTAAGGACAGTTATAATTCACCCCTCCACTTT

D: .
V: TRBV11-3
size: medium-sized
J: TRBJ2-1
CDR3: CASSARLEFGYNEQFF
DNA: TGTGCCAGCAGCGCCCGACTAGAATTTGGGTACAATGAGCAGTTCTTC

D: TRBD2
V: TRBV6-1
size: medium-sized
J: TRBJ2-3
CDR3: CASSPRTLAGFTDTQYF
DNA: TGTGCCAGCAGCCCAAGAACCCTAGCGGGATTCACAGATACGCAGTATTTT

D: .
V: TRBV11-3
size: medium-sized
J: TRBJ2-1
CDR3: CASSLGRSFLRIDEQFF
DNA: TGTGCCAGCAGCTTAGGTCGGAGTTTTTTGAGGATCGATGAGCAGTTCTTC

D: TRBD1
V: TRBV19
size: .
J: TRBJ2-1
CDR3: CASRGQGAYNEQFF
DNA: TGTGCCAGTAGAGGACAGGGGGCCTACAATGAGCAGTTCTTC

D: .
V: TRBV10-3
size: few
J: TRBJ2-1
CDR3: CAISEEKVENYNEQFF
DNA: TGTGCCATCAGTGAGGAAAAGGTAGAAAACTACAATGAGCAGTTCTTC